The next 29 T cell receptor beta chains were all read from a single sample in a study of response to subunit inactivated influenza vaccine. TCRdb re-derived calls from the RT-PCR reads in MiXCR, one entry per CDR3 protein. The sample records approximately 290,000 distinct CDR3 sequences, 20% to 25% being singletons. The sample in question was PBMCs from blood, obtained 21 months after vaccination. Every receptor here comes from a man between 45 and 75 years old who received an inactivated influenza vaccine.

J is TRBJ1-6 and V is TRBV4-1; no definite D call. Looked up from germline, CDR1 is MGHRA and CDR2 is YSYEKL. Trimming took 1 base from V and 7 from J, leaving 20 bases between them. The CDR3 extends over 18 amino acids. CDR3 DNA sequence: TGCGCCAGCAGCCAAGTGAGGGCAGGCGAGCGGAGGAATTCACCCCTCCACTTT. Translated: CASSQVRAGERRNSPLHF.

In this sample, this clonotype turned up a few times. The rearrangement joins TRBV5-1 to TRBJ1-2; D ambiguous. Between the trimmed V and J ends, which lost 0 bases and 3 bases, there was a span of 9 bases. The germline V gene has CDR1 SGHRS and CDR2 YFSETQ. The CDR3 is made up of 14 amino acids. The CDR3 protein is CASSLGSDYYGYTF. The CDR3 DNA sequence: TGCGCCAGCAGCTTGGGCTCGGATTACTATGGCTACACCTTC.

This clonotype came up a few times. The chain carries TRBV29-1 and TRBJ1-2; D is uncertain. V was pared by 5 bases and J by 13 bases, with 14 bases between. Looked up from germline, CDR1 is SQVTM and CDR2 is ANQGSEA. This CDR3 has 10 residues. CDR3 bases: TGCAGCGTTCAACCCGTACGGTCCACCTTC. This sequence encodes CSVQPVRSTF.

J is TRBJ1-5 and V is TRBV7-2, with 9 bases that match TRBD1. The trim removed 5 bases at V and 6 bases at J, leaving 5 bases unmatched. The CDR3 is 14 residues long. Germline CDR1 SGHTA, CDR2 FQGNSA. The CDR3 nucleotides read TGTGCCAGCAGCCCCGGACAGGGGATTCAGCCCCAGCATTTT. Its translation is CASSPGQGIQPQHF. The full variable domain, its missing parts supplied by reference TRBV7-2 and TRBJ1-5, is GAGVSQSPSNKVTEKGKDVELRCDPISGHTALYWYRQSLGQGLEFLIYFQGNSAPDKSGLPSDRFSAERTGGSVSTLTIQRTQQEDSAVYLCASSPGQGIQPQHFGDGTRLSIL.

This clonotype turned up a few times. This chain joins TRBV19 and TRBJ1-4; D gene ambiguous. The CDR3 contains 16 residues. With 5 bases removed from V and 4 bases from J, the gap between germline ends came to 17 bases. The germline V gene encodes CDR1 LNHDA and CDR2 SQIVND (reference sequence). Here the CDR3 DNA reads TGTGCCAGTAGTGTTTGGGATCTTCGTGGTAATGAAAAACTGTTTTTT. It yields the protein CASSVWDLRGNEKLFF.

The V and J genes are TRBV24-1 and TRBJ2-3; 9 bases map to TRBD2. This CDR3 region has 16 residues. Germline loops: CDR1 KGHDR, CDR2 SFDVKD. V lost 5 bases to trimming and J lost 2 bases; unmatched junction nucleotides: 7. CDR3: CATSVLTSGLTDTQYF. The CDR3 DNA reads TGTGCCACCAGTGTCCTGACTAGCGGACTCACAGATACGCAGTATTTT.

This clonotype was observed many times. The chain is built from TRBV7-8 and TRBJ1-2; D uncertain. Trimming took 4 bases from V and 1 from J, leaving 7 bases between them. In germline, CDR1 is SGHVS, CDR2 FQNEAQ. The CDR3 runs 13 residues. CDR3 sequence reads: CASSSIHNYGYTF. The DNA of the CDR3 is TGTGCCAGCAGCTCGATCCATAACTATGGCTACACCTTC.

The chain combines TRBV7-2 with TRBJ1-3; unclear D gene. The CDR3 loop spans 14 amino acids. Looked up from germline, CDR1 is SGHTA and CDR2 is FQGNSA. V gave up 5 bases and J gave up 0 bases, with 8 bases separating them. As DNA, the CDR3 is TGTGCCAGCAGCACCACATTCTCTGGAAACACCATATATTTT. Its translation: CASSTTFSGNTIYF.

The table lists this clonotype with many counts. This chain links TRBV7-2 with TRBJ1-2, with a tentative D call TRBD1 (6 bases). Trimming shortened V by 2 bases and J by 4 bases, and 11 bases separated the two germline ends. Per the germline V gene, CDR1 is SGHTA and CDR2 is FQGNSA. The CDR3 totals 14 residues. This chain's CDR3 is CASSLLEGGYGYTF. The CDR3 DNA reads as TGTGCCAGCAGCTTATTAGAGGGGGGCTATGGCTACACCTTC.

Only a few counts were recorded for this clonotype. The DNA of the CDR3 is TGCGCCAGCAGCCAAGTTTTATTCGAGGACAGTCTCATGAACACTGAAGCTTTCTTT. Its translation: CASSQVLFEDSLMNTEAFF. V is TRBV4-3 and J is TRBJ1-1, with D possibly being TRBD1 (6 bases). The germline V gene encodes CDR1 LGHNA and CDR2 YSLEER. CDR3 size: 19 residues. V lost 1 base and J lost 0, with 21 bases in between.

V usage is TRBV5-1 and J usage is TRBJ2-1, with D possibly being TRBD1 (7 bases). CDR1 is SGHRS and CDR2 is YFSETQ in the germline V gene. The V end lost 3 bases, the J end lost 4 bases, and 11 bases lay between the germline ends. The length of the CDR3 is 14 residues. CDR3 DNA sequence: TGCGCCAGCAGCTCGGCGGGACAGTACAATGAGCAGTTCTTC. Its protein is CASSSAGQYNEQFF.

This clonotype was observed a handful of times. The V gene is TRBV5-1, the J gene TRBJ2-2; possible D gene TRBD1, 6 bases. This CDR3 is built from 14 residues. V was pared by 2 bases and J by 5 bases, with 10 bases between. Per germline, CDR1 SGHRS and CDR2 YFSETQ. CDR3 loop: CASSLPGETGELFF. The CDR3 DNA reads TGCGCCAGCAGCTTACCAGGGGAAACCGGGGAGCTGTTTTTT.

This rearrangement joins TRBV27 to TRBJ1-6, with 11 bases lining up with TRBD1. The CDR3 runs 16 residues. The V and J ends lost 6 bases and 8 bases, in that order; junction bases with no gene match: 9. From germline, CDR1 is MNHEY and CDR2 SMNVEV (reference sequence). In DNA, the CDR3 is TGTGCCAGCAGGCCAGCGGGGACAGGGGGTTATTCACCCCTCCACTTT. This encodes CASRPAGTGGYSPLHF.

This clonotype was detected ten times or more. This sequence joins TRBV3-1 and TRBJ1-5, with 7 bases fitting TRBD1. The CDR3 is 15 amino acids. V shed 1 base and J 3 bases; nucleotides not matched to a gene: 3. CDR1 and CDR2 (germline): LGHDT, YNNKEL (reference sequence). The CDR3 protein is CASSQGTGPNQPQHF. The CDR3 DNA is TGTGCCAGCAGCCAAGGGACAGGACCCAATCAGCCCCAGCATTTT.

This sequence joins TRBV4-3 and TRBJ2-7, with unresolved D. V dropped 0 bases and J dropped 2 bases, with 11 bases sitting between them. The germline CDR1 and CDR2 sequences are LGHNA and YSLEER. This CDR3 region has 15 residues. Here the CDR3 reads CASSQEPASPYEQYF. DNA for the CDR3: TGCGCCAGCAGCCAAGAGCCAGCTTCTCCCTACGAGCAGTACTTC.

The chain links TRBV12-3 or TRBV12-4 to TRBJ2-5, with D hard to call. V lost 7 bases to trimming and J lost 3 bases, with 12 bases between them. The CDR3 totals 13 residues. In DNA form, the CDR3 reads TGTGCCAGCAAACCGTCCACAGAAGAGACCCAGTACTTC. It yields the protein CASKPSTEETQYF.

This clonotype has a handful of counts. The genes are TRBV4-2 and TRBJ1-1, with D unclear. This CDR3 is 15 amino acids long. With 0 bases removed from V and 7 bases from J, the gap between germline ends came to 15 bases. Per germline, CDR1 LGHNA and CDR2 YNFKEQ. The chain's CDR3 is CASSQDTGIGNEAFF. The CDR3 DNA sequence: TGTGCCAGCAGCCAAGATACCGGGATCGGGAATGAAGCTTTCTTT.

This clonotype occurred a few times. This chain uses TRBV20-1 with TRBJ2-7, with D possibly matching TRBD2 (7 bases). This CDR3 region has 17 residues. Trimming left V 0 bases short and J 3 bases short, with 21 bases between. Germline CDR1 DFQATT, CDR2 SNEGSKA (reference sequence). The CDR3: CSARDLRGASGNYEQYF. As DNA, the CDR3 is TGCAGTGCTAGAGACCTCCGGGGGGCTAGCGGAAACTACGAGCAGTACTTC.

The rearrangement joins TRBV7-8 to TRBJ1-5, with a possible D match to TRBD1 (5 bases). Germline values: CDR1 SGHVS, CDR2 FQNEAQ. Trimming removed 5 bases at V and 0 bases at J, with 17 bases between. The CDR3 is 17 amino acids. In nucleotides, the CDR3 is TGTGCCAGCAGCATATTAGACAGTTCTTTTAGCAATCAGCCCCAGCATTTT. Its translation: CASSILDSSFSNQPQHF.

This rearrangement joins TRBV27 to TRBJ2-7; 10 bases map to TRBD1. Unmatched junction bases numbered 4, after V lost 5 bases and J lost 3 bases. Germline-derived CDR1 and CDR2 are MNHEY and SMNVEV (reference sequence). This CDR3 region has 14 residues. The CDR3 DNA sequence: TGTGCCAGCAGTCGGGGACAGGGGCACTACGAGCAGTACTTC. Its translation: CASSRGQGHYEQYF.

V is TRBV4-2 and J is TRBJ2-1; maybe TRBD1 (6 bases). Trimming cost V 1 base and J 7 bases, with 17 bases left between them. Germline lookup yields CDR1 LGHNA and CDR2 YNFKEQ. This CDR3 contains 16 residues. CDR3 bases: TGTGCCAGCAGCCAAGTAGGGGGAGAGATTTGGAATGAGCAGTTCTTC. It specifies CASSQVGGEIWNEQFF.

V gene TRBV11-2 combines with J gene TRBJ2-5; D may be TRBD2 (5 bases). The germline CDR1 and CDR2 sequences are SGHAT and FQNNGV. V was shortened by 5 bases and J by 2 bases, with 18 bases between the two germline ends. This CDR3 region has 16 residues. DNA for the CDR3: TGTGCCAGCAGCCTAAGTTTCCAGCGGACTCAAGAGACCCAGTACTTC. It encodes CASSLSFQRTQETQYF.

This clonotype has more than one count but fewer than ten. CDR3 bases: TGTGCCAGCAGTGATGGGGCGAACACCGGGGAGCTGTTTTTT. Its protein product is CASSDGANTGELFF. The rearrangement joins TRBV25-1 to TRBJ2-2; D is undetermined. V was cut by 3 bases and J by 0 bases, with 5 bases left in between. Germline CDR1 and CDR2: MGHDK and SYGVNS. The CDR3 runs to 14 residues.

This clonotype was seen a few times. The chain combines TRBV7-9 with TRBJ1-2, with D possibly TRBD1 on 5 matching bases. CDR1 is SEHNR, CDR2 FQNEAQ, per germline (reference sequence). V was shortened by 4 bases and J by 5 bases, with 14 bases between the two germline ends. The CDR3 runs 14 residues. The DNA for the CDR3 is TGTGCCAGCAGCTCCAGGAGGGACGATTATGGCTACACCTTC. This codes for CASSSRRDDYGYTF.

The genes are TRBV5-1 and TRBJ2-1, with D perhaps matching TRBD1 or TRBD2 (5 bases each). This CDR3 has 15 residues. Germline V gene sequence: CDR1 SGHRS, CDR2 YFSETQ. The V and J ends lost 0 bases and 6 bases respectively, with 13 bases between them. This CDR3 reads CASSLGGKGTNEQFF. The CDR3 bases are TGCGCCAGCAGCTTGGGGGGGAAAGGCACCAATGAGCAGTTCTTC. Full variable domain (rest looked up from reference TRBV5-1 and TRBJ2-1): KAGVTQTPRYLIKTRGQQVTLSCSPISGHRSVSWYQQTPGQGLQFLFEYFSETQRNKGNFPGRFSGRQFSNSRSEMNVSTLELGDSALYLCASSLGGKGTNEQFFGPGTRLTVL.

This chain connects TRBV6-5 to TRBJ1-1; 7 bases match TRBD1. Per germline, CDR1 MNHEY and CDR2 SVGAGI. J lost 6 bases, V lost 6 bases, and 13 bases had no gene match. The CDR3 sequence is 15 residues long. CDR3: CASSLKGAGAAEAFF. In DNA, the CDR3 is TGTGCCAGCAGCTTAAAGGGGGCGGGGGCCGCTGAAGCTTTCTTT.

This clonotype appeared a few times. The V call is TRBV28, the J call TRBJ1-6; 7 bases match TRBD1. The CDR3 contains 17 residues. V gave up 5 bases and J gave up 0 bases; unmatched junction bases: 7. Germline V CDR1 and CDR2: MDHEN, SYDVKM. CDR3 in DNA: TGTGCCAGCAGTGTGGACAGGATCAGCTCCTATAATTCACCCCTCCACTTT. Protein product: CASSVDRISSYNSPLHF.

The rearrangement joins TRBV9 to TRBJ2-2; 8 nucleotides line up with TRBD1. V shed 4 bases, J shed 4 bases, and the junction held 3 bases outside the gene matches. From germline, CDR1 is SGDLS and CDR2 YYNGEE. The CDR3 loop spans 14 amino acids. DNA for the CDR3: TGTGCCAGCAGCTTTGGGACAGGCACCGGGGAGCTGTTTTTT. This sequence encodes CASSFGTGTGELFF.

The rearrangement uses TRBV12-3 or TRBV12-4 and TRBJ2-1; unclear D gene. Trimming stripped 5 bases from V and 6 bases from J, with 8 bases between. The CDR3 consists of 12 residues. This CDR3 reads CASSSEINEQFF. The CDR3 coding sequence is TGTGCCAGCAGTAGCGAGATCAATGAGCAGTTCTTC.